This TCR beta chain was identified during a study of cytomegalovirus exposure and HLA in healthy donors. Broader study findings: Researchers reported in a later analysis that a missense DCLRE1C variant was tied to TCR beta V- and J-gene trimming.

PCR used 60 Vbeta primers and 13 Jbeta primers. Measured with immunoSEQ multiplex PCR; TCRdb has only the in-frame clones, and not every one. The sample yields 130,000 to 150,000 clones, over 60% seen once. This CDR3 contains 14 residues. Germline V gene lookup returns CDR1 SGHDT and CDR2 YYEEEE. Trimming pared 0 bases from V and 8 bases from J, leaving 11 bases between. With regard to this clone: Its antigen is as yet unknown.

Sequencing input: PBMCs. The chain couples TRBV5-6 to TRBJ1-4, with a possible D match to TRBD1 (5 bases). The TCR comes from a woman under 30 in good health and CMV-seronegative. In nucleotides, the CDR3 is TGTGCCAGCAGCTTGGTTGGGGCAGGGGAAAAACTGTTTTTT. It codes for CASSLVGAGEKLFF.